Each of the 29 T cell receptor beta chains below was sequenced from the same sample in a study of cytomegalovirus exposure and HLA in healthy donors. The study ran its PCR with 60 Vbeta and 13 Jbeta primers. TCRdb keeps only in-frame clones here, not all; method: immunoSEQ multiplex PCR. The sample comprises 55,000 to 80,000 clones, about 82% of which are singletons, and around 3.2% rests with the top ten. The sequenced sample consisted of PBMCs. Every receptor here comes from a woman in her thirties in good health and CMV-seronegative.

This clone was counted only a few times. The rearrangement links TRBV10-2 to TRBJ1-2, with D possibly matching TRBD1 (5 bases). Deletions cut 0 bases from V and 6 bases from J, with 14 bases between. The CDR3 spans 15 residues. CDR1 is WSHSY and CDR2 is SAAADI in the germline V gene. The CDR3 region has the DNA TGCGCCAGCAGTGAGTCGACGTCAGGGTGGGATGGCTACACCTTC. Translation: CASSESTSGWDGYTF.

This rearrangement joins TRBV6-5 to TRBJ2-1, with 7 bases that match TRBD2. V lost 4 bases and J lost 6; bases outside the gene matches: 9. The CDR3 has 15 residues. Germline V CDR1 and CDR2: MNHEY, SVGAGI. CDR3 in DNA: TGTGCCAGCAGTTCAGCGACTAGCCCCTCCAATGAGCAGTTCTTC. It encodes CASSSATSPSNEQFF.

V usage is TRBV7-2 and J usage is TRBJ1-6; 8 positions match TRBD1. CDR1 and CDR2 (germline): SGHTA, FQGNSA. The CDR3 consists of 14 residues. The V segment lost 5 bases and the J segment 14 bases; nucleotides outside the gene matches: 11. The chain's CDR3 is CASSPDRGHVALHF. CDR3 nucleotides: TGTGCCAGCAGCCCCGACAGGGGCCACGTGGCCCTCCACTTT.

J is TRBJ2-3 and V is TRBV5-1, with D possibly being TRBD1 (6 bases). The V end lost 4 bases, the J end lost 1 base, and 13 bases lay between the germline ends. Germline values: CDR1 SGHRS, CDR2 YFSETQ. This CDR3 is built from 15 residues. The CDR3 coding sequence is TGCGCCAGCAGCATTCAAGGGGGTGGCACAGATACGCAGTATTTT. Encoded protein: CASSIQGGGTDTQYF.

The J gene is TRBJ1-5, the V gene TRBV6-1; D is unresolved. Germline V gene sequence: CDR1 MNHNS, CDR2 SASEGT. Trimming removed 7 bases at V and 0 bases at J, with 13 bases between. CDR3 length: 15 amino acids. CDR3 residues: CASNRARDSNQPQHF. CDR3 nucleotide sequence: TGTGCCAGCAATAGGGCCCGGGATAGCAATCAGCCCCAGCATTTT.

The genes are TRBV27 and TRBJ1-3; 7 bases are a match to TRBD1. Trimming removed 6 bases from V and 0 bases from J; junction bases left unmatched: 5. The length of the CDR3 is 15 residues. CDR1 is MNHEY, CDR2 SMNVEV, per germline (reference sequence). CDR3 region: CASRLTGSSGNTIYF. The CDR3 DNA reads TGTGCCAGCAGGCTGACAGGGAGCTCTGGAAACACCATATATTTT.

This chain joins TRBV7-9 and TRBJ1-2, with D maybe TRBD1 (6 bases). The CDR3 extends over 13 amino acids. The ends were cut back, 1 base at V and 8 bases at J, with 11 bases in the middle. Germline V gene data show CDR1 as SEHNR and CDR2 as FQNEAQ (reference sequence). DNA for the CDR3: TGTGCCAGCAGCTTAGTTGCAGGGGACGGCTACACCTTC. Amino acids: CASSLVAGDGYTF.

The genes are TRBV27 and TRBJ2-6; perhaps TRBD1 as D (6 bases). This CDR3 contains 17 residues. The V end was cut by 1 base, the J end by 4 bases, with 14 bases between. Germline-derived CDR1 and CDR2 are MNHEY and SMNVEV (reference sequence). CDR3 sequence: CASSLCGRTAGANVLTF. The CDR3 DNA is TGTGCCAGCAGTTTATGTGGTAGGACAGCCGGGGCCAACGTCCTGACTTTC.

J is TRBJ1-4 and V is TRBV5-1, with no clear D. V lost 4 bases to trimming and J lost 5 bases, with 3 bases between them. This CDR3 region has 11 residues. CDR1 SGHRS and CDR2 YFSETQ come from the germline V gene. The CDR3 DNA is TGCGCCAGCAGCCAAAATGAAAAACTGTTTTTT. This codes for CASSQNEKLFF.

The chain couples TRBV19 to TRBJ1-1; 9 bases are shared with TRBD1. Germline V CDR1 and CDR2: LNHDA, SQIVND (reference sequence). CDR3 length: 14 residues. The V and J ends lost 6 bases and 3 bases, in that order; junction bases with no gene match: 5. CDR3 coding DNA: TGTGCCAGTAGCCCCGACAGGGGGTACACTGAAGCTTTCTTT. This sequence encodes CASSPDRGYTEAFF. The full variable domain, with the rest looked up from reference TRBV19 and TRBJ1-1, is DGGITQSPKYLFRKEGQNVTLSCEQNLNHDAMYWYRQDPGQGLRLIYYSQIVNDFQKGDIAEGYSVSREKKESFPLTVTSAQKNPTAFYLCASSPDRGYTEAFFGQGTRLTVV.

The chain carries TRBV5-1 and TRBJ2-3, with 8 bases identical to TRBD2. The CDR3 has 15 residues. Per the germline V gene, CDR1 is SGHRS and CDR2 is YFSETQ. The trim removed 4 bases at V and 6 bases at J, leaving 10 bases unmatched. The CDR3 bases are TGCGCCAGCAGCCCCGGGGTAGCGGGGCCCGATACGCAGTATTTT. It yields the protein CASSPGVAGPDTQYF.

V usage is TRBV7-9 and J usage is TRBJ2-3; 10 bases agree with TRBD2. V trimming: 5 bases; J trimming: 2 bases; junction bases outside the gene matches: 7. This CDR3 region has 16 residues. Per germline, CDR1 SEHNR and CDR2 FQNEAQ (reference sequence). CDR3: CASSRRTSGYTDTQYF. DNA of the CDR3: TGTGCCAGCAGCCGCCGGACTAGCGGCTACACAGATACGCAGTATTTT.

The chain employs TRBV27 and TRBJ1-6, with 9 bases matching TRBD1. There are 14 residues in the CDR3. The trim removed 5 bases at V and 7 bases at J, leaving 3 bases unmatched. Per the germline V gene, CDR1 is MNHEY and CDR2 is SMNVEV (reference sequence). CDR3 amino acids: CASSGGTGNSPLHF. The DNA of the CDR3 is TGTGCCAGCAGTGGTGGGACAGGGAATTCACCCCTCCACTTT.

The chain recombines TRBV5-1 with TRBJ1-4; 9 positions match TRBD1. This CDR3 has 16 amino acids. Per germline, CDR1 SGHRS and CDR2 YFSETQ. The ends lost 1 base at V and 3 bases at J; junction bases unmatched: 4. CDR3 loop: CASSLRQGVANEKLFF. CDR3 nucleotides: TGCGCCAGCAGCTTGAGACAGGGGGTTGCTAATGAAAAACTGTTTTTT.

This chain connects TRBV7-9 to TRBJ1-3; no reliable D call. This CDR3 spans 19 amino acids. Germline V gene lookup returns CDR1 SEHNR and CDR2 FQNEAQ (reference sequence). V was pared by 5 bases and J by 3 bases, with 26 bases between. The CDR3: CASSPYRLEPIFYGNTIYF. For the CDR3, the DNA is TGTGCCAGCAGCCCCTACCGCCTGGAGCCGATTTTTTATGGAAACACCATATATTTT.

The chain combines TRBV2 with TRBJ1-1; TRBD1 aligns across 10 bases. This CDR3 has 13 amino acids. V was pared by 6 bases and J by 11 bases, with 9 bases of the junction left unmatched. Germline values: CDR1 SNHLY, CDR2 FYNNEI. The CDR3 is CASSRDRGLGAFF. CDR3 nucleotides: TGTGCCAGCAGCCGGGACAGGGGTTTGGGGGCTTTCTTT.

Only one count was recorded for this clone. The V gene is TRBV7-9, the J gene TRBJ1-5, with TRBD1 matching 10 bases. The CDR3 spans 15 residues. V lost 4 bases to trimming and J lost 5 bases; unmatched junction nucleotides: 5. The germline V gene encodes CDR1 SEHNR and CDR2 FQNEAQ (reference sequence). The CDR3 sequence is CASSSGQGDYQPQHF. The CDR3 DNA reads as TGTGCCAGCAGCTCCGGACAGGGGGACTATCAGCCCCAGCATTTT.

The chain is built from TRBV6-4 and TRBJ1-2, with 8 bases identical to TRBD1. The germline V gene has CDR1 MRHNA and CDR2 SNTAGT. There are 14 residues in the CDR3. The junction had 5 bases not matched to a gene; V was cut back by 6 bases and J by 2 bases. This CDR3 reads CASRMRQGNYGYTF. The CDR3 region has the DNA TGTGCCAGCAGGATGAGACAGGGGAACTATGGCTACACCTTC.

The rearrangement links TRBV5-6 to TRBJ1-4, with D unclear. The CDR3 runs 14 residues. The V gene's germline CDR1 is SGHDT and CDR2 YYEEEE. Deletions cut 0 bases from V and 0 bases from J, with 3 bases between. The CDR3 DNA is TGTGCCAGCAGCTTGGGGCCAACTAATGAAAAACTGTTTTTT. This sequence encodes CASSLGPTNEKLFF.

The V gene is TRBV5-6, the J gene TRBJ1-6; 7 positions agree with TRBD1. Looked up from germline, CDR1 is SGHDT and CDR2 is YYEEEE. J gave up 3 bases and V 1 base, and 10 bases lay outside the gene matches. The CDR3 consists of 18 residues. The CDR3 region has the DNA TGTGCCAGCAGCTTGTTAACAGGGGATAGCCTCTATAATTCACCCCTCCACTTT. Translated: CASSLLTGDSLYNSPLHF. Combining the CDR3 with reference TRBV5-6 and TRBJ1-6 gives the whole variable domain DAGVTQSPTHLIKTRGQQVTLRCSPKSGHDTVSWYQQALGQGPQFIFQYYEEEERQRGNFPDRFSGHQFPNYSSELNVNALLLGDSALYLCASSLLTGDSLYNSPLHFGNGTRLTVT.

The chain couples TRBV19 to TRBJ1-2; the D is unclear. V lost 3 bases and J lost 2, with 7 bases in between. The germline gives CDR1 LNHDA, CDR2 SQIVND (reference sequence). This CDR3 is 13 amino acids long. The CDR3 spells CASSMAMNYGYTF. In DNA form, the CDR3 reads TGTGCCAGTAGTATGGCAATGAACTATGGCTACACCTTC.

The chain employs TRBV6-5 and TRBJ1-2; 8 bases are shared with TRBD1. CDR1 is MNHEY, CDR2 SVGAGI, per germline. The CDR3 runs 13 residues. Trimming cost V 6 bases and J 7 bases; bases outside gene matches: 7. This CDR3 reads CASSRTGLSGYTF. The CDR3 region has the DNA TGTGCCAGCAGCCGGACAGGGCTCAGTGGCTACACCTTC.

For the CDR3, the DNA is TGCGCCAGCAGCCCGGGCGCGGGGGAATCACCCCTCCACTTT. Protein sequence: CASSPGAGESPLHF. The chain carries TRBV5-1 and TRBJ1-6; D might be TRBD1 (5 bases). CDR3 length: 14 amino acids. Trimming took 4 bases from V and 10 from J, leaving 15 bases between them. CDR1 is SGHRS, CDR2 YFSETQ, per germline. The full variable domain, completed using reference TRBV5-1 and TRBJ1-6, is KAGVTQTPRYLIKTRGQQVTLSCSPISGHRSVSWYQQTPGQGLQFLFEYFSETQRNKGNFPGRFSGRQFSNSRSEMNVSTLELGDSALYLCASSPGAGESPLHFGNGTRLTVT.

The chain combines TRBV19 with TRBJ1-5; 8 nucleotides agree with TRBD1. The CDR3 has 13 residues. Unmatched junction bases numbered 2, after V lost 4 bases and J lost 6 bases. CDR1 is LNHDA and CDR2 is SQIVND in the germline V gene (reference sequence). The CDR3: CASSTGQGQPQHF. CDR3 bases: TGTGCCAGTAGTACCGGACAGGGTCAGCCCCAGCATTTT.

V and J are TRBV7-9 and TRBJ2-5; perhaps TRBD2 as D (7 bases). This CDR3 region has 16 residues. Germline values: CDR1 SEHNR, CDR2 FQNEAQ (reference sequence). Trimming took off 2 bases at V and 4 bases at J, with 17 bases between the two ends. The chain's CDR3 is CASSLTGGARGETQYF. The CDR3 DNA follows: TGTGCCAGCAGCTTAACGGGGGGCGCTCGGGGAGAGACCCAGTACTTC. The complete variable domain, with remaining parts taken from reference TRBV7-9 and TRBJ2-5, reads DTGVSQNPRHKITKRGQNVTFRCDPISEHNRLYWYRQTLGQGPEFLTYFQNEAQLEKSRLLSDRFSAERPKGSFSTLEIQRTEQGDSAMYLCASSLTGGARGETQYFGPGTRLLVL.

This rearrangement joins TRBV7-6 to TRBJ2-1; tentative D call: TRBD2 (6 bases). This CDR3 comprises 13 residues. Germline CDR1 and CDR2: SGHVS and FNYEAQ. The V end lost 8 bases, the J end lost 3 bases, and 11 bases lay between the germline ends. The CDR3 DNA reads TGTGCCAGCTTCGCCGGGAGCTACAATGAGCAGTTCTTC. Translating gives CASFAGSYNEQFF.

The chain has TRBV10-1 and TRBJ2-7; the match to TRBD1 covers 9 bases. The trim removed 3 bases at V and 1 base at J, leaving 7 bases unmatched. Per germline, CDR1 WNHNN and CDR2 SYGVQD (reference sequence). This CDR3 is 16 amino acids long. CDR3 protein: CASSDSIGQGSYEQYF. CDR3 DNA: TGCGCCAGCAGTGATTCTATAGGACAGGGGTCCTACGAGCAGTACTTC.

The rearrangement uses TRBV4-2 and TRBJ2-1; 7 bases are a match to TRBD2. The trim removed 2 bases at V and 4 bases at J, leaving 11 bases unmatched. The CDR3 sequence is 17 residues long. CDR1 is LGHNA, CDR2 YNFKEQ, per germline. The CDR3 region has the DNA TGTGCCAGCAGCCAAATCGGGGGGTCGAAACAATACAATGAGCAGTTCTTC. This encodes CASSQIGGSKQYNEQFF.

The chain is built from TRBV2 and TRBJ1-1; TRBD1 is a possible D gene (6 bases). This CDR3 has 15 residues. Germline V CDR1 and CDR2: SNHLY, FYNNEI. Trimming removed 9 bases at V and 2 bases at J, with 19 bases between. CDR3 loop: CASDRSSSGNTEAFF. CDR3 sequence (DNA): TGTGCCAGTGACAGGAGTTCTTCGGGAAACACTGAAGCTTTCTTT.